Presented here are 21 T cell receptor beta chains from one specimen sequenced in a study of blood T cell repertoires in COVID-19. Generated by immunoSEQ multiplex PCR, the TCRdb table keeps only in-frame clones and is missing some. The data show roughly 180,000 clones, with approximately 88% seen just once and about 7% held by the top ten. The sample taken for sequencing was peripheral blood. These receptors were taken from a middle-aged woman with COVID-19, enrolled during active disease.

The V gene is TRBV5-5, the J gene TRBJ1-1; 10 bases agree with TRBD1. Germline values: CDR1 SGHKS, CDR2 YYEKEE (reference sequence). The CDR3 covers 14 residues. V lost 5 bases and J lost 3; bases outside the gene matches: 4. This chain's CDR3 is CASRETGGHTEAFF. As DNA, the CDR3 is TGTGCCAGCAGGGAGACAGGGGGCCACACTGAAGCTTTCTTT.

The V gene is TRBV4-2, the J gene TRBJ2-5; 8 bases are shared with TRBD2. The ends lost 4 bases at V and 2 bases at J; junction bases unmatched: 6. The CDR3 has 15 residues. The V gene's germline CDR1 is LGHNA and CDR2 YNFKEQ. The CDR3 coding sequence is TGTGCCAGCAGCCGTCACGGGGGGGGACAAGAGACCCAGTACTTC. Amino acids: CASSRHGGGQETQYF.

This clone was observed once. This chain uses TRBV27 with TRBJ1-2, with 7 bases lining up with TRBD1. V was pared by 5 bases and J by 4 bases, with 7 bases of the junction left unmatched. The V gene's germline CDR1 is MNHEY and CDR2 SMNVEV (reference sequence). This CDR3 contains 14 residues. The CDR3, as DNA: TGTGCCAGCAGTCCCTGGACAGGTTTCTATGGCTACACCTTC. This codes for CASSPWTGFYGYTF.

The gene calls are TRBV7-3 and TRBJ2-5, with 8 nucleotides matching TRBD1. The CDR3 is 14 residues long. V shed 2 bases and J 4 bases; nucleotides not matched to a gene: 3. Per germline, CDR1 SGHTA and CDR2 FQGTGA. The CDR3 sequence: CASSLDRGAETQYF. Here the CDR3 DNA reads TGTGCCAGCAGCTTAGACAGGGGTGCAGAGACCCAGTACTTC.

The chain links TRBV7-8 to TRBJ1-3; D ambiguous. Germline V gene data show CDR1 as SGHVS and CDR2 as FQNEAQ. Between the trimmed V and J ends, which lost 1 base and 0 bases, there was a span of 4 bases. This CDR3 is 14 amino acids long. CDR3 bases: TGTGCCAGCAGCTTAGTACTCTCTGGAAACACCATATATTTT. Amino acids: CASSLVLSGNTIYF.

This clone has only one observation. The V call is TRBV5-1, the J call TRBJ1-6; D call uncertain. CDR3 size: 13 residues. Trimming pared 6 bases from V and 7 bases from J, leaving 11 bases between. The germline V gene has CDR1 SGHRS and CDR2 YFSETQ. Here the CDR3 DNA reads TGCGCCAGCAAGTTGGGAGAAAATTCACCCCTCCACTTT. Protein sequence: CASKLGENSPLHF.

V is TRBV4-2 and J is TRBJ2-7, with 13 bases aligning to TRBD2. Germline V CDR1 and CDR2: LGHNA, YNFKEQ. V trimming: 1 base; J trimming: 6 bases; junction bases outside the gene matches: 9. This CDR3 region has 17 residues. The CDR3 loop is CASSQAGLAGLRPEQYF. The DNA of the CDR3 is TGTGCCAGCAGCCAAGCGGGACTAGCGGGGCTCAGGCCCGAGCAGTACTTC.

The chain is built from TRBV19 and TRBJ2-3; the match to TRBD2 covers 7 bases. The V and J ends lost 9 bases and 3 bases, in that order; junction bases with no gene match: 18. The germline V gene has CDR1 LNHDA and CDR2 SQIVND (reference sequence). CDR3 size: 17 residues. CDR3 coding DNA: TGTGCCAGCAGTGTTAGGGAGGGGATCCTCTTAACAGATACGCAGTATTTT. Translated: CASSVREGILLTDTQYF. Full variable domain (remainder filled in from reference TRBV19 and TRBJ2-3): DGGITQSPKYLFRKEGQNVTLSCEQNLNHDAMYWYRQDPGQGLRLIYYSQIVNDFQKGDIAEGYSVSREKKESFPLTVTSAQKNPTAFYLCASSVREGILLTDTQYFGPGTRLTVL.

This chain's CDR3 is CSAEGDQPQHF. CDR3 coding DNA: TGCAGTGCCGAGGGAGATCAGCCCCAGCATTTT. The gene calls are TRBV20-1 and TRBJ1-5, with D hard to call. This CDR3 is 11 amino acids long. Trimming removed 6 bases at V and 5 bases at J, with 8 bases between. Germline CDR1 and CDR2: DFQATT and SNEGSKA (reference sequence).

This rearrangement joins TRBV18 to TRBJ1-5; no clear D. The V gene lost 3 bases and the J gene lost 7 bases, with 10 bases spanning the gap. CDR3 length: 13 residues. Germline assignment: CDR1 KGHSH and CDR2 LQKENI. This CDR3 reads CASSPDRTQPQHF. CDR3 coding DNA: TGTGCCAGCTCACCCGATAGAACCCAGCCCCAGCATTTT.

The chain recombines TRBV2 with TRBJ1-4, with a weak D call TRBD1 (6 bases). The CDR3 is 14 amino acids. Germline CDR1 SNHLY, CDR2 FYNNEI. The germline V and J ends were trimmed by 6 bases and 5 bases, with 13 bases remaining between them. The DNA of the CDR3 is TGTGCCAGCAGGGAACAGGGAGGCAATGAAAAACTGTTTTTT. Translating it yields CASREQGGNEKLFF. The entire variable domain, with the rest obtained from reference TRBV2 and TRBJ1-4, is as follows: EPEVTQTPSHQVTQMGQEVILRCVPISNHLYFYWYRQILGQKVEFLVSFYNNEISEKSEIFDDQFSVERPDGSNFTLKIRSTKLEDSAMYFCASREQGGNEKLFFGSGTQLSVL.

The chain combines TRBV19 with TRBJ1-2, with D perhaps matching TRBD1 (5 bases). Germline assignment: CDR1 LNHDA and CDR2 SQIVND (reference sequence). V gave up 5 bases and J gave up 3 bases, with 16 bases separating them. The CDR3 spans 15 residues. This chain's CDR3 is CASSEQGFVDYGYTF. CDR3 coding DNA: TGTGCCAGTAGTGAGCAGGGTTTTGTTGACTATGGCTACACCTTC.

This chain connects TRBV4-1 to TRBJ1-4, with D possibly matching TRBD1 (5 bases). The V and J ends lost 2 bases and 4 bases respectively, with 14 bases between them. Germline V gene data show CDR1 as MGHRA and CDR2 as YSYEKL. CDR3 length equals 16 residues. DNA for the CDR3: TGCGCCAGCAGCCAAATCCGGGGGACCAATAATGAAAAACTGTTTTTT. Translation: CASSQIRGTNNEKLFF.

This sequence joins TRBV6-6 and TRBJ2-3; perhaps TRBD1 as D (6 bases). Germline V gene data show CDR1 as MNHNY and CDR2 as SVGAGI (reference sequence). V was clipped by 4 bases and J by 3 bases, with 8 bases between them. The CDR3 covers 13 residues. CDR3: CASSLQGTDTQYF. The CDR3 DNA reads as TGTGCCAGCAGTTTGCAGGGGACAGATACGCAGTATTTT.

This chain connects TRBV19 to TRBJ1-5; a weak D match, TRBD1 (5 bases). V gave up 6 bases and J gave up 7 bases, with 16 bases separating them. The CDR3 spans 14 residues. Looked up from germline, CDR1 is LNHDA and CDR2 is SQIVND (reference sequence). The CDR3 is CASSRGGARQPQHF. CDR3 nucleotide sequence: TGTGCCAGTAGCCGAGGAGGGGCTCGGCAGCCCCAGCATTTT.

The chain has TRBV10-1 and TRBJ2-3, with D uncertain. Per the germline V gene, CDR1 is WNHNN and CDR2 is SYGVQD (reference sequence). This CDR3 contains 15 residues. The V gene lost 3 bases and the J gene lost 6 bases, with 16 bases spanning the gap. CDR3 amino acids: CASSDNEVWKDTQYF. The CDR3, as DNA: TGCGCCAGCAGTGACAACGAGGTATGGAAGGATACGCAGTATTTT.

CDR3 sequence reads: CATAGSSYEQYF. DNA of the CDR3: TGTGCCACCGCGGGTAGCTCCTACGAGCAGTACTTC. The chain recombines TRBV5-3 with TRBJ2-7, with D possibly matching TRBD2 (5 bases). TRBV5-3 is an open reading frame whose function is uncertain. This CDR3 comprises 12 residues. Trimming pared 9 bases from V and 0 bases from J, leaving 10 bases between.

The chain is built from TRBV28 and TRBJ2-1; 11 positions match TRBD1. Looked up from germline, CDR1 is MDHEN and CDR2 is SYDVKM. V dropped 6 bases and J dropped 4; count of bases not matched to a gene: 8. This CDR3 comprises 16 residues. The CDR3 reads CASSPSGTGGYNEQFF. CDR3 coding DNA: TGTGCCAGCAGCCCGTCCGGGACAGGGGGATACAATGAGCAGTTCTTC.

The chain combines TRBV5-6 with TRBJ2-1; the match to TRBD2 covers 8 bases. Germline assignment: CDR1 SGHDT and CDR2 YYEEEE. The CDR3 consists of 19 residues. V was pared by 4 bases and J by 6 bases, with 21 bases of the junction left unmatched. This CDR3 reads CASSQTPWDVGGASNEQFF. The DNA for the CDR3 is TGTGCCAGCAGCCAAACCCCCTGGGATGTCGGGGGGGCCAGCAATGAGCAGTTCTTC.

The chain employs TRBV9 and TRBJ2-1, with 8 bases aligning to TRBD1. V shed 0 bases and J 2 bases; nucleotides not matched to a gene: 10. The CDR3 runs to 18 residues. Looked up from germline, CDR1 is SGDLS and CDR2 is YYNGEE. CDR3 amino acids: CASSVATRTGWTYNEQFF. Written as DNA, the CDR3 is TGTGCCAGCAGCGTAGCTACCCGGACAGGGTGGACCTACAATGAGCAGTTCTTC.

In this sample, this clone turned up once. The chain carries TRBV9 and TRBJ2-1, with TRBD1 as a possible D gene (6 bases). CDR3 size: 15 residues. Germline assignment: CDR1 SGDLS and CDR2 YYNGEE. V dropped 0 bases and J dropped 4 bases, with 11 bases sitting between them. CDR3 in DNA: TGTGCCAGCAGCGTAGGAGGGACACAGTACAATGAGCAGTTCTTC. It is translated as CASSVGGTQYNEQFF.